Given below is one T cell receptor beta chain in context. Antigen specificity is unknown. The sample is drawn from a study of cytomegalovirus exposure and HLA in healthy donors. Findings of the study overall: Follow-up analysis found HLA locus-dependent TCR association rates, highest for DRB1 and lowest for HLA-C. Follow-up analysis later connected one missense variant in DCLRE1C with trimming of TCR beta V- and J-genes.

Researchers ran the PCR with 60 Vbeta and 13 Jbeta primers. TCRdb's copy holds only in-frame clones and misses some; the assay was immunoSEQ multiplex PCR. Found here are about 210,000 clones; the top ten clones hold about 1%. The TCR sequence derives from a young woman in good health and CMV-seropositive. The source material was PBMCs.

The CDR3 reads CASIGRGLWDTEAFF. The CDR3 DNA follows: TGTGCCAGTATTGGCCGAGGGCTATGGGACACTGAAGCTTTCTTT. The chain uses TRBV19 and TRBJ1-1; D call uncertain. Trimming took 7 bases from V and 3 from J, leaving 18 bases between them. This CDR3 contains 15 residues. Germline V CDR1 and CDR2: LNHDA, SQIVND (reference sequence).